The T cell receptor beta chain under discussion was sequenced for a study of blood T cell repertoires in COVID-19. Overall study: The United States, Italy and Spain provided the acute and convalescent COVID-19 samples. The analysed material was cDNA or gDNA that came from T cells, B-cell-depleted T cells, or PBMCs.

V trimming: 2 bases; J trimming: 4 bases; junction bases outside the gene matches: 5. The CDR3 contains 15 residues. Germline V lookup: CDR1 SQVTM, CDR2 ANQGSEA. How the authors handled the data: Nucleated cell number was recorded as an estimate derived from reference gene primer amplification. Libraries were prepared by immunoSEQ multiplex PCR; TCRdb keeps only in-frame clonotypes and omits some of them. Clone size and the V and J calls come from that table; the DNA yielded D and trimming. The table shows 50,000 to 65,000 clones, with about 90% occurring only once. Sequenced: peripheral blood. This chain uses TRBV29-1 with TRBJ2-1; 10 bases agree with TRBD1. This sequence originates from a woman in her fifties or sixties with active or convalescent COVID-19. The CDR3: CSVEQRDRGYNEQFF. The CDR3 DNA reads TGCAGCGTTGAACAGAGGGACAGGGGATACAATGAGCAGTTCTTC.